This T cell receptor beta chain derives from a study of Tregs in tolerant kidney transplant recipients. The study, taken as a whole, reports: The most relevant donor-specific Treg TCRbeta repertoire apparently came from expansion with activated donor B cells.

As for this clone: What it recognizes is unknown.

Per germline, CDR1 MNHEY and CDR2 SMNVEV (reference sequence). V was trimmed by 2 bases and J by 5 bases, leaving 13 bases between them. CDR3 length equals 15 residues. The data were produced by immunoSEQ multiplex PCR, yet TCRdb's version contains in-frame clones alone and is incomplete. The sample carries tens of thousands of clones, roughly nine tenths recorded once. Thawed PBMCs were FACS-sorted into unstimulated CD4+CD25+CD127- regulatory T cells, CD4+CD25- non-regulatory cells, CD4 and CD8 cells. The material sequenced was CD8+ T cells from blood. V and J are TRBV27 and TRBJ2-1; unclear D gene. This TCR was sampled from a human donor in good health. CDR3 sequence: CASSLPEWGNNEQFF. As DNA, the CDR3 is TGTGCCAGCAGTTTACCCGAATGGGGTAACAATGAGCAGTTCTTC.